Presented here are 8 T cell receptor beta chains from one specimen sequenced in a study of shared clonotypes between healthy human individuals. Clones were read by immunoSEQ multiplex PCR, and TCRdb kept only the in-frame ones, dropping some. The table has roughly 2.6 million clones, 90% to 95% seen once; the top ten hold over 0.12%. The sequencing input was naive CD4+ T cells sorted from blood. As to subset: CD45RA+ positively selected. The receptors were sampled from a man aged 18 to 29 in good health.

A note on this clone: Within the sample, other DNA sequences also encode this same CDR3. As DNA, the CDR3 is TGCGCCAGCAGTCTTGAATCCTACAATGAGCAGTTCTTC. The encoded protein is CASSLESYNEQFF. The J gene is TRBJ2-1, the V gene TRBV5-1; D gene unclear. CDR3 length: 13 residues. CDR1 and CDR2 (germline): SGHRS, YFSETQ. The V and J ends lost 5 bases and 1 base respectively, with 7 bases between them.

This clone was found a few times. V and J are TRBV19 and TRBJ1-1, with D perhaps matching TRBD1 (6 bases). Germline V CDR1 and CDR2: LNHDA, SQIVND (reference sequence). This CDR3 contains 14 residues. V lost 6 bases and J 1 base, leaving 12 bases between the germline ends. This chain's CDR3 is CASRTQGPNTEAFF. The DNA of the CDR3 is TGTGCCAGTAGGACCCAGGGGCCGAACACTGAAGCTTTCTTT.

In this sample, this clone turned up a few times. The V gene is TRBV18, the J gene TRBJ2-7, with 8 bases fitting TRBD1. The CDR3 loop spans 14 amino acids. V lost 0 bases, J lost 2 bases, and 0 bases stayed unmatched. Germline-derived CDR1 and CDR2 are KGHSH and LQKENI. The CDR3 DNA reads TGTGCCAGCTCACCACCGGACAGGGCCTACGAGCAGTACTTC. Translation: CASSPPDRAYEQYF.

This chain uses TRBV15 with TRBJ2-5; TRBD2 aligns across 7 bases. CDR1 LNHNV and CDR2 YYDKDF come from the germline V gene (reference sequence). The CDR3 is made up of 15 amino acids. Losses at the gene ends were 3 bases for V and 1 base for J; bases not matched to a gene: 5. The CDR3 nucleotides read TGTGCCACCAGCAGCCCTTTAGCGGGCCAAGAGACCCAGTACTTC. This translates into CATSSPLAGQETQYF.

This chain's CDR3 is CASSSTQTGGADTQYF. The CDR3 DNA reads as TGTGCCAGCAGCTCCACCCAAACAGGGGGAGCAGATACGCAGTATTTT. The rearrangement links TRBV5-5 to TRBJ2-3; 8 bases line up with TRBD1. Per the germline V gene, CDR1 is SGHKS and CDR2 is YYEKEE (reference sequence). CDR3 size: 16 residues. The junction had 10 bases not matched to a gene; V was cut back by 3 bases and J by 4 bases.

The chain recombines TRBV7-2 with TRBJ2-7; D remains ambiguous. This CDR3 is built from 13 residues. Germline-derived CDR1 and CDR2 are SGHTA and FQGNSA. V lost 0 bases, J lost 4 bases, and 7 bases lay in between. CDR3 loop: CASSLAGYYEQYF. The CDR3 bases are TGTGCCAGCAGCTTAGCAGGCTATTACGAGCAGTACTTC.

The CDR3 sequence: CATSRDRTGVGYGYTF. In DNA, the CDR3 is TGTGCCACCAGCAGAGATCGGACGGGTGTGGGATATGGCTACACCTTC. The V and J genes are TRBV15 and TRBJ1-2; no firm D call. The V and J ends lost 0 bases and 5 bases respectively, with 16 bases between them. Germline V gene data show CDR1 as LNHNV and CDR2 as YYDKDF (reference sequence). The CDR3 has 16 residues.

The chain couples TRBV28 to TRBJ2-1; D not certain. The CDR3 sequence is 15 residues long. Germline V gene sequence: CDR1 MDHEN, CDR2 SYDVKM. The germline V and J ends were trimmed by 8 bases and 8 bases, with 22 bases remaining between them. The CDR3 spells CASFPTGPFLDEQFF. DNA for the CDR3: TGTGCCAGCTTCCCCACCGGGCCCTTCTTGGATGAGCAGTTCTTC. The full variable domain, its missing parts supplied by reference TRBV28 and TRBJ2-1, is DVKVTQSSRYLVKRTGEKVFLECVQDMDHENMFWYRQDPGLGLRLIYFSYDVKMKEKGDIPEGYSVSREKKERFSLILESASTNQTSMYLCASFPTGPFLDEQFFGPGTRLTVL.